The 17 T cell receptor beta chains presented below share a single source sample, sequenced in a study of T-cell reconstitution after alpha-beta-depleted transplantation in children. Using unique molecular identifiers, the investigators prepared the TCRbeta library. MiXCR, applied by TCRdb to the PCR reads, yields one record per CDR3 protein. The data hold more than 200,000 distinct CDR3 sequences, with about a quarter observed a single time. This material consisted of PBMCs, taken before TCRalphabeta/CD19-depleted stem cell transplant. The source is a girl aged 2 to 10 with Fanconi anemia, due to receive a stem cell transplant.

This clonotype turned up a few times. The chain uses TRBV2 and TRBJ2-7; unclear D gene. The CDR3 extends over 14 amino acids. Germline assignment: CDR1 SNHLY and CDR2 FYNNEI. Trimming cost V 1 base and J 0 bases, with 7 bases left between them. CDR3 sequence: CASSEVRSSYEQYF. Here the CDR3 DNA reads TGTGCCAGCAGTGAAGTAAGAAGCTCCTACGAGCAGTACTTC.

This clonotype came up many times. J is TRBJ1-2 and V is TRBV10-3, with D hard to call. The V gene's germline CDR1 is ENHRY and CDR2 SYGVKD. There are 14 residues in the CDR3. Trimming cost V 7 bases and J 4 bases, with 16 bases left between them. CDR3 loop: CAINGFNESYGYTF. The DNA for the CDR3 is TGTGCCATCAACGGCTTTAACGAATCCTATGGCTACACCTTC.

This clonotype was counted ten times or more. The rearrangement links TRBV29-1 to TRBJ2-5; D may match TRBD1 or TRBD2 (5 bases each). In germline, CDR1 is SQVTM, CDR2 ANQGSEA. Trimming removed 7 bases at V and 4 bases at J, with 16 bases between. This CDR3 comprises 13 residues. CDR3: CSARTAGRETQYF. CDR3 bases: TGCAGCGCCAGAACGGCAGGGAGAGAGACCCAGTACTTC.

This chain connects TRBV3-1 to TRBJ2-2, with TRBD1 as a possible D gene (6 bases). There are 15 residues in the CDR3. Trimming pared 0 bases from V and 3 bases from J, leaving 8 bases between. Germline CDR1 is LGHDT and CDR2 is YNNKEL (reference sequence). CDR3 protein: CASSQDGQHTGELFF. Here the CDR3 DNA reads TGTGCCAGCAGCCAAGATGGACAGCACACCGGGGAGCTGTTTTTT.

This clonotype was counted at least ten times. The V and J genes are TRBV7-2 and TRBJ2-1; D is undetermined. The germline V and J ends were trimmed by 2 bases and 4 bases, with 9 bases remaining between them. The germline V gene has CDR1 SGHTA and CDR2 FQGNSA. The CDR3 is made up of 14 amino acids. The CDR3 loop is CASSLRPSYNEQFF. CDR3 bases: TGTGCCAGCAGCTTACGCCCTTCATACAATGAGCAGTTCTTC.

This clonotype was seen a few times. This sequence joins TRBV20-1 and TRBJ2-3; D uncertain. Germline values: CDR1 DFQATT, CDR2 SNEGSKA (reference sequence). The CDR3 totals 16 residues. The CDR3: CTSNDLRSPRTDTQYF. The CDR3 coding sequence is TGCACCTCTAACGACTTGCGATCTCCCCGCACAGATACGCAGTATTTT.

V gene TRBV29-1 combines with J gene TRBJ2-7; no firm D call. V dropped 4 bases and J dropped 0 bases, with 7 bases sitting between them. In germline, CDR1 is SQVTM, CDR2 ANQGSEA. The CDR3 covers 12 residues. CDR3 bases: TGCAGCGTTGGTGGCCGCTCCTACGAGCAGTACTTC. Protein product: CSVGGRSYEQYF.

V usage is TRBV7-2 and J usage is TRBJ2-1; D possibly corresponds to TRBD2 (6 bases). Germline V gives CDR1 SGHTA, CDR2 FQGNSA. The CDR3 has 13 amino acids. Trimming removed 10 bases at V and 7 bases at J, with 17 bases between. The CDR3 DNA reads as TGTGCCATGAGGAGGGCCGATATGAATGAGCAGTTCTTC. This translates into CAMRRADMNEQFF.

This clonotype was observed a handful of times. The CDR3 region is CASSYDGLNNEQFF. The CDR3, as DNA: TGTGCCAGCAGCTACGACGGACTGAACAATGAGCAGTTCTTC. The chain uses TRBV7-3 and TRBJ2-1, with a possible D match to TRBD2 (5 bases). This CDR3 is built from 14 residues. Trimming took 4 bases from V and 5 from J, leaving 12 bases between them. Germline assignment: CDR1 SGHTA and CDR2 FQGTGA.

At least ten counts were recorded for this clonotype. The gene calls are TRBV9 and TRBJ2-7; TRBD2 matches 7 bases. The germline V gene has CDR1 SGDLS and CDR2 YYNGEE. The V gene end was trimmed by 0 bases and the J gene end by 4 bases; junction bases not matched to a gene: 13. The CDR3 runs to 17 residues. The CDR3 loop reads CASSVDWRENRPYEQYF. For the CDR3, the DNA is TGTGCCAGCAGCGTAGACTGGCGGGAGAATAGGCCTTACGAGCAGTACTTC.

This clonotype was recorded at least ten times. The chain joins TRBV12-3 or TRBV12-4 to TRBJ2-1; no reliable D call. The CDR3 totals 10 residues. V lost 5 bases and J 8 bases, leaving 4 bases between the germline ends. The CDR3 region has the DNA TGTGCCAGCAGTGTGTATGAGCAGTTCTTC. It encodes CASSVYEQFF.

CDR3 in amino acids: CSAPSGLAGGLSYNEQFF. CDR3 coding DNA: TGCAGCGCCCCGTCAGGACTAGCGGGGGGGTTATCCTACAATGAGCAGTTCTTC. The chain employs TRBV29-1 and TRBJ2-1; 15 nucleotides match TRBD2. With 7 bases clipped from V and 1 base from J, the junction kept 11 bases outside the gene matches. Germline values: CDR1 SQVTM, CDR2 ANQGSEA. The CDR3 length is 18 residues.

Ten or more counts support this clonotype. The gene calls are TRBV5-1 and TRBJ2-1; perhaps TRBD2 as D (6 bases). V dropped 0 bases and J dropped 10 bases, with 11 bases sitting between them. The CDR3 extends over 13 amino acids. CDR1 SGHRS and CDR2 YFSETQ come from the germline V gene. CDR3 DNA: TGCGCCAGCAGCTTGGCTACGGGAGCCGAGCAGTTCTTC. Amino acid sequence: CASSLATGAEQFF. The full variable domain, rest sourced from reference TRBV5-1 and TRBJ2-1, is KAGVTQTPRYLIKTRGQQVTLSCSPISGHRSVSWYQQTPGQGLQFLFEYFSETQRNKGNFPGRFSGRQFSNSRSEMNVSTLELGDSALYLCASSLATGAEQFFGPGTRLTVL.

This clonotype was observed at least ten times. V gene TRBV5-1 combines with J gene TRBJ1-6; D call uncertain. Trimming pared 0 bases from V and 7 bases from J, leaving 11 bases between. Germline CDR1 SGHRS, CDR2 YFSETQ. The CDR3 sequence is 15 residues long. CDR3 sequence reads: CASSLVQAENSPLHF. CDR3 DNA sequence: TGCGCCAGCAGCTTGGTCCAGGCTGAGAATTCACCCCTCCACTTT.

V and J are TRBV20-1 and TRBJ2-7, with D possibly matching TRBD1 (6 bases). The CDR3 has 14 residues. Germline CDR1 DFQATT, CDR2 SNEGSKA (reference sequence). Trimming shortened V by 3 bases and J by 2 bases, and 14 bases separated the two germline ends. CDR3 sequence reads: CSASKAQGTYEQYF. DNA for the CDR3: TGCAGTGCTAGTAAGGCACAGGGCACCTACGAGCAGTACTTC.

CDR3 coding DNA: TGTGCCAGCGGGGACTCAAGGTTCTACAATGAGCAGTTCTTC. Translation gives CASGDSRFYNEQFF. The genes are TRBV7-2 and TRBJ2-1, with a tentative D call TRBD2 (6 bases). The V end was cut by 8 bases, the J end by 3 bases, with 14 bases between. The CDR3 loop spans 14 amino acids. Germline CDR1 and CDR2: SGHTA and FQGNSA. Full variable domain (outside the CDR3, taken from reference TRBV7-2 and TRBJ2-1): GAGVSQSPSNKVTEKGKDVELRCDPISGHTALYWYRQSLGQGLEFLIYFQGNSAPDKSGLPSDRFSAERTGGSVSTLTIQRTQQEDSAVYLCASGDSRFYNEQFFGPGTRLTVL.

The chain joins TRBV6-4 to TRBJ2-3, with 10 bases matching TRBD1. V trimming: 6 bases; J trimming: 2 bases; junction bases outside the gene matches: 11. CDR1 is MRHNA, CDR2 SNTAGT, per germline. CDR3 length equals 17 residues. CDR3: CASRETGTGAFTDTQYF. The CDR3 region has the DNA TGTGCCAGCAGAGAGACCGGGACAGGGGCCTTCACAGATACGCAGTATTTT.